These 17 T cell receptor beta chains were all obtained from the same sample, sequenced in a study of shared clonotypes between healthy human individuals. Sequencing was performed with immunoSEQ multiplex PCR; in TCRdb, only in-frame clones are kept and a portion is missing. This table holds some 1,100,000 clones, 75% to 80% found once. Sequenced sample: memory CD4+ T cells from PBMCs. As for subset: CD45RA-negative fraction. These receptors all stem from a man between 18 and 35 years old in good health. Some clones in this sample may be carry-over from other donors' samples.

As to this clone: Other DNA sequences in this specimen translate into the identical CDR3. The genes are TRBV28 and TRBJ1-5, with 8 bases matching TRBD1. CDR3 size: 14 residues. After removal of 5 bases from V and 5 bases from J, the junction contained 5 bases not matched to a gene. The germline V gene encodes CDR1 MDHEN and CDR2 SYDVKM. The CDR3 reads CASSPGQGDQPQHF. The CDR3 region has the DNA TGTGCCAGCAGTCCTGGACAGGGCGATCAGCCCCAGCATTTT. Combining the CDR3 with reference TRBV28 and TRBJ1-5 gives the whole variable domain DVKVTQSSRYLVKRTGEKVFLECVQDMDHENMFWYRQDPGLGLRLIYFSYDVKMKEKGDIPEGYSVSREKKERFSLILESASTNQTSMYLCASSPGQGDQPQHFGDGTRLSIL.

The V gene is TRBV18, the J gene TRBJ2-5; 9 bases are a match to TRBD2. The germline V gene encodes CDR1 KGHSH and CDR2 LQKENI. The J segment lost 4 bases and the V segment lost 2 bases, leaving 8 bases of the junction unmatched. The CDR3 consists of 16 residues. This chain's CDR3 is CASSPGPSAGGETQYF. The CDR3 DNA reads as TGTGCCAGCTCACCAGGCCCCTCAGCGGGAGGAGAGACCCAGTACTTC.

The genes are TRBV11-2 and TRBJ1-1; D is unclear. The length of the CDR3 is 11 residues. Per the germline V gene, CDR1 is SGHAT and CDR2 is FQNNGV. Trimming took off 4 bases at V and 5 bases at J, with 5 bases between the two ends. The CDR3 sequence: CASSWSTEAFF. In nucleotides, the CDR3 is TGTGCCAGCAGCTGGTCGACTGAAGCTTTCTTT.

The V gene is TRBV29-1, the J gene TRBJ1-3; no firm D call. Per the germline V gene, CDR1 is SQVTM and CDR2 is ANQGSEA. With 4 bases removed from V and 3 bases from J, the gap between germline ends came to 10 bases. The CDR3 is 13 amino acids. The CDR3 DNA follows: TGCAGCGTTGTTGGGCAGTATGGAAACACCATATATTTT. Translating gives CSVVGQYGNTIYF.

The chain uses TRBV29-1 and TRBJ2-3, with 9 positions matching TRBD1. The germline V gene encodes CDR1 SQVTM and CDR2 ANQGSEA. The length of the CDR3 is 15 residues. Losses at the gene ends were 5 bases for V and 2 bases for J; bases not matched to a gene: 8. CDR3 sequence reads: CSVTPGTGNTDTQYF. The CDR3 DNA reads as TGCAGCGTTACCCCGGGGACAGGGAACACAGATACGCAGTATTTT.

The chain has TRBV7-2 and TRBJ2-7; 8 nucleotides align to TRBD1. V gave up 5 bases and J gave up 4 bases; unmatched junction bases: 10. Germline V gene data show CDR1 as SGHTA and CDR2 as FQGNSA. CDR3 length: 15 amino acids. CDR3 amino acids: CASSVGQGVGYEQYF. For the CDR3, the DNA is TGTGCCAGCAGCGTAGGACAGGGTGTGGGATACGAGCAGTACTTC. The full variable domain, its missing parts supplied by reference TRBV7-2 and TRBJ2-7, is GAGVSQSPSNKVTEKGKDVELRCDPISGHTALYWYRQSLGQGLEFLIYFQGNSAPDKSGLPSDRFSAERTGGSVSTLTIQRTQQEDSAVYLCASSVGQGVGYEQYFGPGTRLTVT.

This clone was picked up a small number of times. The rearrangement links TRBV2 to TRBJ2-2; D gene unclear. V lost 2 bases to trimming and J lost 7 bases, with 8 bases between them. This CDR3 is built from 13 residues. Germline CDR1 reads SNHLY; CDR2 reads FYNNEI. The CDR3 DNA follows: TGTGCCAGCAGTGAATCGGTTGGCGGGGAGCTGTTTTTT. Its translation: CASSESVGGELFF. Full variable domain (missing parts from reference TRBV2 and TRBJ2-2): EPEVTQTPSHQVTQMGQEVILRCVPISNHLYFYWYRQILGQKVEFLVSFYNNEISEKSEIFDDQFSVERPDGSNFTLKIRSTKLEDSAMYFCASSESVGGELFFGEGSRLTVL.

The chain joins TRBV6-1 to TRBJ1-5; D gene unclear. The germline gives CDR1 MNHNS, CDR2 SASEGT. Trimming shortened V by 6 bases and J by 7 bases, and 16 bases separated the two germline ends. The CDR3 is 14 residues long. CDR3 protein: CASRELLFVQPQHF. The CDR3 region has the DNA TGTGCCAGCAGGGAACTACTTTTTGTACAGCCCCAGCATTTT.

V is TRBV5-8 and J is TRBJ1-3; D gene unclear. V gave up 2 bases and J gave up 2 bases, with 11 bases separating them. Germline CDR1 is SGHTS and CDR2 is YDEGEE. The CDR3 covers 15 residues. This CDR3 is CASSFSRNPGNTIYF. The CDR3 DNA reads as TGTGCCAGCAGCTTTTCTCGGAACCCTGGAAACACCATATATTTT.

CDR3 region: CASSLAGSASEQFF. CDR3 nucleotides: TGTGCCAGCAGCTTAGCTGGCTCCGCCAGTGAGCAGTTCTTC. V and J are TRBV7-2 and TRBJ2-1; no clear D gene. Between the trimmed V and J ends, which lost 0 bases and 9 bases, there was a span of 12 bases. In germline, CDR1 is SGHTA, CDR2 FQGNSA. The CDR3 consists of 14 residues.

In this sample, this clone turned up a few times. J is TRBJ2-5 and V is TRBV4-1; no clear D gene. The CDR3 has 16 residues. The V end lost 1 base, the J end lost 0 bases, and 12 bases lay between the germline ends. Germline V gene lookup returns CDR1 MGHRA and CDR2 YSYEKL. The CDR3 protein is CASSQGKPSYQETQYF. Here the CDR3 DNA reads TGCGCCAGCAGCCAAGGAAAGCCGTCGTACCAAGAGACCCAGTACTTC.

The DNA of the CDR3 is TGCGCCAGCAGCTTGGCGGGACCCGGCCCAGATACGCAGTATTTT. Amino acids: CASSLAGPGPDTQYF. The chain links TRBV5-1 to TRBJ2-3; D tentatively reads TRBD1 or TRBD2 (5 bases each). V was shortened by 0 bases and J by 4 bases, with 12 bases between the two germline ends. Germline V gene data show CDR1 as SGHRS and CDR2 as YFSETQ. CDR3 length: 15 residues.

This chain uses TRBV18 with TRBJ2-2, with D perhaps matching TRBD2 (5 bases). The ends were cut back, 3 bases at V and 4 bases at J, with 15 bases in the middle. This CDR3 is built from 16 residues. CDR1 is KGHSH, CDR2 LQKENI, per germline. The CDR3 reads CASSPTTSWGTGELFF. The CDR3 region has the DNA TGTGCCAGCTCACCCACAACTAGTTGGGGCACCGGGGAGCTGTTTTTT.

The chain recombines TRBV2 with TRBJ1-2; 7 positions agree with TRBD1. Germline V gene lookup returns CDR1 SNHLY and CDR2 FYNNEI. Trimming at V came to 6 bases and at J to 4 bases, leaving 5 bases not matched to a gene. The length of the CDR3 is 13 residues. Here the CDR3 DNA reads TGTGCCAGCAGCCGGGGACAGACCTATGGCTACACCTTC. Amino acid sequence: CASSRGQTYGYTF.

This rearrangement joins TRBV6-1 to TRBJ1-1; no clear D gene. Germline loops: CDR1 MNHNS, CDR2 SASEGT. The CDR3 extends over 14 amino acids. V lost 0 bases and J lost 1, with 6 bases in between. The CDR3 loop reads CASSEASSNTEAFF. The CDR3 coding sequence is TGTGCCAGCAGTGAAGCGTCCTCGAACACTGAAGCTTTCTTT.

This chain connects TRBV7-3 to TRBJ2-1; a weak D match, TRBD2 (6 bases). CDR1 is SGHTA, CDR2 FQGTGA, per germline. V gave up 1 base and J gave up 8 bases, with 9 bases separating them. There are 13 residues in the CDR3. For the CDR3, the DNA is TGTGCCAGCAGCTTAAGTGGGGAGGATGAGCAGTTCTTC. Amino acid sequence: CASSLSGEDEQFF. Full variable domain (missing parts from reference TRBV7-3 and TRBJ2-1): GAGVSQTPSNKVTEKGKYVELRCDPISGHTALYWYRQSLGQGPEFLIYFQGTGAADDSGLPNDRFFAVRPEGSVSTLKIQRTERGDSAVYLCASSLSGEDEQFFGPGTRLTVL.

Points on this clone: Other DNA sequences in the same sample also yield this CDR3. The chain combines TRBV6-1 with TRBJ1-3; 7 bases agree with TRBD1. Germline CDR1 and CDR2: MNHNS and SASEGT. V trimming: 3 bases; J trimming: 4 bases; junction bases outside the gene matches: 0. This CDR3 is 13 amino acids long. CDR3 DNA: TGTGCCAGCAGTGAGGACAGGGGAAACACCATATATTTT. Protein: CASSEDRGNTIYF.